This T cell receptor (beta chain) derives from a study of blood T cell repertoires in COVID-19. Study as a whole: Acute and convalescent COVID-19 samples came from the United States, Italy and Spain.

Across about two dozen US areas, participants ranged in age from about 18 to 100 years. Per germline, CDR1 MGHRA and CDR2 YSYEKL. With 1 base removed from V and 3 bases from J, the gap between germline ends came to 13 bases. The CDR3 spans 15 residues. Profiled with immunoSEQ multiplex PCR; TCRdb holds only in-frame clones, not every one. Of approximately 250,000 clones listed, 70% to 90% were seen once; the top ten hold 2% to 2.5%. The sequence derives from an older woman in a cohort exposed to, infected with or recovered from COVID-19 (not recorded which). The chain is built from TRBV4-1 and TRBJ2-7; D perhaps matches TRBD1 (6 bases). The sample consisted of PBMCs or T cells enriched from blood (not recorded which). The CDR3 DNA reads as TGCGCCAGCAGCCAAGGACCGGGACATTTCTACGAGCAGTACTTC. It codes for CASSQGPGHFYEQYF.